The TCR beta chain described here comes from a study of T cells in Graves' hyperthyroidism and ophthalmopathy. Study results and caveats: A 13 V-J model separated ophthalmopathy from stable hyperthyroidism. Most thyroid clonotypes expanded above 0.001 appeared in blood too.

If no ophthalmopathy progression occurred within 18 months, Graves' hyperthyroidism was stable. Out of 8.5 to 10 ml of fresh peripheral blood came the PBMCs. Amplified TCR beta CDR3 regions came from RNA transcripts. First-round RT-PCR of the TCR CDR3 relied on the HTBI primer set. Each CDR3 protein is one row after TCRdb ran MiXCR on the multiplex PCR reads. Here the sample spans roughly 200,000 distinct CDR3 sequences, approximately 16% being singletons. This clonotype was observed a handful of times. Its antigen is currently unknown. The specimen sequenced was blood. This TCR derives from a woman aged 45-65 years with Graves' hyperthyroidism.

CDR3 coding DNA: TGTGCCAGCACCATTGACAGGGACAATGAGCAGTTCTTC. Its translation is CASTIDRDNEQFF. The chain recombines TRBV6-1 with TRBJ2-1; 7 nucleotides line up with TRBD1. CDR3 size: 13 residues. Per the germline V gene, CDR1 is MNHNS and CDR2 is SASEGT. V gave up 7 bases and J gave up 5 bases; unmatched junction bases: 5.